This TCR beta chain was sequenced for a study of Graves' ophthalmopathy and Graves' hyperthyroidism (dated by TCRdb to the late 2010s). Background on the whole study: Peripheral blood was collected at initial diagnosis, prior to any treatment. To tell Graves' ophthalmopathy apart from Graves' hyperthyroidism, and to predict which patients would progress to ophthalmopathy, the study relied on TCR beta repertoire signatures. In total, 135 blood samples were TCR-sequenced: around 42 ophthalmopathy, some 80 hyperthyroidism and around 17 hyperthyroidism-to-ophthalmopathy patients. To explore V-J signatures that separate ophthalmopathy from hyperthyroidism, a discovery set of about 100 patients was enrolled, consisting of about 45 with ophthalmopathy and 57 with stable hyperthyroidism. The independent validation cohort included 18 to 20 hyperthyroidism patients plus 17 patients who later progressed from hyperthyroidism to ophthalmopathy. T-cell repertoires of thyroid tissue and blood were compared in over 5 hyperthyroidism patients. After sampling, hyperthyroidism patients received methimazole starting at 30 mg daily, and ophthalmopathy patients received high-dose intravenous methylprednisolone. General study outcomes and caveats: Sample size was not predetermined statistically, and investigators were not blinded to group allocation. In cross-validation, the 13-signature model distinguished ophthalmopathy from stable hyperthyroidism with nearly 90% sensitivity and around 81% specificity, and in the test set the corresponding values were about 80% and 75%. Most expanded thyroid clonotypes with a frequency above 0.001 also appeared in blood, which suggests that blood repertoires may reflect the immune response in the thyroid. In validation, the model predicted ophthalmopathy progression with 55% to 71% sensitivity and about 73% specificity; fewer than 15 predicted patients were CT-confirmed with GO in a median of approximately six months.

TCR beta CDR3 regions were amplified from RNA transcripts for repertoire sequencing. The first round was an RT-PCR using HTBI primers with the Qiagen OneStep RT-PCR kit, and this first round was followed by a second-round multiplex PCR, then size selection and purification. Sequencing of the libraries was carried out on an Illumina HiSeq2000 in paired-end mode with 100 bp reads. The study's own analysis went as follows. Reads were processed with SOAPnuke, discarding reads with adapters, uncalled bases, mean Phred below 15, or no exact constant-primer or identifier match. COPE v1.2.5 was used to merge the high-quality paired reads. Each unique nucleotide sequence was defined as a clonotype, and clonotypes were aligned to IMGT TRB V, D and J references with MiTCR v1.1. Analysis was restricted to V-J combinations with a frequency above 0.0001, which covered 99.2% of repertoires. For each V-J combination, a TCR clonal expansion and chaos score was defined as F50 clonal expansion divided by the chaos observed in the TCRdist matrix. Features were reduced by Welch's t-statistics and random forest to over 10 V-J combinations, which fed a naive Bayes classifier. The similarity between thyroid and blood repertoires was quantified using the Morisita-Horn index. Using fastp at Q25 and MiXCR, TCRdb reprocessed the public reads and kept productive beta chains. Entries are consolidated by CDR3 protein sequence, retaining the most common genes and DNA. It is TCRdb's table, rather than the study itself, that gives the V and J calls and clone size. The sample records 300,000 to 450,000 distinct CDR3 sequences, 17% of which are singletons. The ten largest account for 2.4% of the sample.

This clonotype was detected many times. Its antigen remains undetermined. The record has no base qualities; no much larger clone is one base away. Between the V and J ends, shortened by 5 bases and 7 bases respectively, the junction contains 17 bases. The CDR3 runs 15 amino acids, cysteine and phenylalanine included. Here the CDR3 DNA is all that survives: 45 bases in frame from base 1. Taken from the germline V gene, the CDR1 and CDR2 loops are SGHVS and FNYEAQ. Stable hyperthyroidism was defined as no progression to ophthalmopathy within 18 months of follow-up. Patients with hyperthyroidism were aged 18 to 65 years, had been newly diagnosed, and had a disease duration of less than 2 months. Patients with other autoimmune diseases, uncontrolled infections, pregnancy or lactation were excluded. Diagnosis relied on clinical symptoms, serum thyroxine, TRAb, thyroid ultrasound and orbital computed tomography. PBMCs were isolated from 10 ml of fresh peripheral blood by Ficoll-Paque density gradient centrifugation. Trizol reagent was used to extract the total RNA, and its quality was then checked on an Agilent 2100 Bioanalyzer.

Recombination linked TRBV7-6 to TRBJ2-2; the D call is tentative, TRBD1 or TRBD2, as each matches 5 bases. The sequencing sample was made of peripheral blood. The sequence was collected from an adult woman with stable Graves' hyperthyroidism. The nucleotides read TGTGCCAGCAGCCCGGGACCACTCTCGAGCGGGGAGCTGTTTTTT. This is translated as CASSPGPLSSGELFF.